These T cell receptor beta chains were read from a single sample in a study of tumor-infiltrating lymphocytes in primary liver carcinoma. TCRdb redid the calling of the multiplex PCR reads with MiXCR, one entry per CDR3 protein. The sample carries hundreds of thousands of distinct CDR3 sequences, about 62% recorded once. Sequenced sample: peripheral blood. The receptors shown here come from a man aged 40-50 years with primary liver carcinoma and hepatitis B virus infection. Each CDR3 is given with its conserved first and last residue. The D gene is left open where the match is weak. Expanded clones get a size class; other rows say once, few or many, or leave the size out.

clone size: .; J gene: TRBJ2-1; D gene: TRBD2; V gene: TRBV5-1; CDR3 DNA: TGCACCAGCAGCTTGGGAGCGGGAGGGCCCGTCGGTGAGCAGTTCTTC; CDR3 protein: CTSSLGAGGPVGEQFF
clone size: .; J gene: TRBJ1-3; D gene: .; V gene: TRBV7-9; CDR3 DNA: TGTGCCAGCAGCCTCACTAACGAGGGGAACACCATATATTTT; CDR3 protein: CASSLTNEGNTIYF
clone size: .; J gene: TRBJ2-1; D gene: .; V gene: TRBV10-3; CDR3 DNA: TGTGCCATCAGTGGGTCCACCAGGAATCATGAGCAGTTCTTC; CDR3 protein: CAISGSTRNHEQFF
clone size: .; J gene: TRBJ1-5; D gene: .; V gene: TRBV30; CDR3 DNA: TGTGCCCGGAGTAGACGGGGGGGTCAGCCCCAGCATTTT; CDR3 protein: CARSRRGGQPQHF
clone size: .; J gene: TRBJ2-2; D gene: TRBD2; V gene: TRBV10-3; CDR3 DNA: TGTGCCATCAAGAGGACTAGCGAGAATATCGGGGAGCTGTTTTTT; CDR3 protein: CAIKRTSENIGELFF
clone size: .; J gene: TRBJ1-5; D gene: .; V gene: TRBV12-3/TRBV12-4; CDR3 DNA: TGTGCCAGCGGGGGGACAAGGGGCGCGGGACAGCCCCAGCATTTT; CDR3 protein: CASGGTRGAGQPQHF
clone size: many; J gene: TRBJ2-4; D gene: .; V gene: TRBV5-5; CDR3 DNA: TGTGCCAGCAGCAGGGATCTAGGGGACATTCAGTACTTC; CDR3 protein: CASSRDLGDIQYF
clone size: few; J gene: TRBJ2-2; D gene: .; V gene: TRBV5-4; CDR3 DNA: TGTGCCAGCAGCTTCTGGACAGTGGGTACCGGGGAGCTGTTTTTT; CDR3 protein: CASSFWTVGTGELFF
clone size: few; J gene: TRBJ1-3; D gene: .; V gene: TRBV6-1; CDR3 DNA: TGTGCCAGCACCTCCGGGCTGCTCTCTGGAAACACCATATATTTT; CDR3 protein: CASTSGLLSGNTIYF
clone size: .; J gene: TRBJ1-4; D gene: .; V gene: TRBV12-3/TRBV12-4; CDR3 DNA: TGTGCCAGCAGTTTTCTGAAAAAACTGTTTTTT; CDR3 protein: CASSFLKKLFF
clone size: .; J gene: TRBJ2-2; D gene: .; V gene: TRBV29-1; CDR3 DNA: TGCAGCCTTGTAACCGGGAGAGCCAACACCGGGGAGCTGTTTTTT; CDR3 protein: CSLVTGRANTGELFF
clone size: many; J gene: TRBJ2-7; D gene: TRBD2; V gene: TRBV13; CDR3 DNA: TGTGCCAGCAGCTTAGGTCCTAGCGGGAGAACCTACGAGCAGTACTTC; CDR3 protein: CASSLGPSGRTYEQYF
clone size: many; J gene: TRBJ2-5; D gene: .; V gene: TRBV6-2/TRBV6-3; CDR3 DNA: TGTGCCAGCAGTTACGGCGGTCCGAAGACCCAGTACTTC; CDR3 protein: CASSYGGPKTQYF
clone size: .; J gene: TRBJ1-4; D gene: .; V gene: TRBV12-3/TRBV12-4; CDR3 DNA: TGTGCCAGCTCAGGGAGGGGTGAAAAACTGTTTTTT; CDR3 protein: CASSGRGEKLFF
clone size: many; J gene: TRBJ2-1; D gene: TRBD2; V gene: TRBV5-6; CDR3 DNA: TGTGCCAGCAGCTTGGAGGGACTACTTTACAATGAGCAGTTCTTC; CDR3 protein: CASSLEGLLYNEQFF
clone size: many; J gene: TRBJ2-1; D gene: .; V gene: TRBV6-2/TRBV6-3; CDR3 DNA: TGTGCCAGCAATGGTCAACCGAATGAGCAGTTCTTC; CDR3 protein: CASNGQPNEQFF
clone size: .; J gene: TRBJ2-5; D gene: .; V gene: TRBV29-1; CDR3 DNA: TGTAGCATTGACCGGGATGGAGAGACCCAGTACTTC; CDR3 protein: CSIDRDGETQYF
clone size: many; J gene: TRBJ1-1; D gene: TRBD1; V gene: TRBV6-2/TRBV6-3; CDR3 DNA: TGTGCCAGCAGTCCGGGACAGACTAACACTGAAGCTTTCTTT; CDR3 protein: CASSPGQTNTEAFF
clone size: .; J gene: TRBJ2-7; D gene: .; V gene: TRBV11-2; CDR3 DNA: TGTGTCAGCAGCGTAGATCCTAGGGGAGGCGAGCAGTACTTC; CDR3 protein: CVSSVDPRGGEQYF
clone size: many; J gene: TRBJ1-4; D gene: TRBD1; V gene: TRBV30; CDR3 DNA: TGTGCCTTAGAGACAGGGGATAATGAAAAACTGTTTTTT; CDR3 protein: CALETGDNEKLFF
clone size: .; J gene: TRBJ1-1; D gene: .; V gene: TRBV6-1; CDR3 DNA: TGTGACAACAGTTTCCAGGGGAACACTGAAGCTTTCTTT; CDR3 protein: CDNSFQGNTEAFF
clone size: many; J gene: TRBJ2-2; D gene: TRBD1; V gene: TRBV6-6; CDR3 DNA: TGTGCCAGCAGTTCCCTGACAGGGGTTTCCGGGGAGCTGTTTTTT; CDR3 protein: CASSSLTGVSGELFF
clone size: .; J gene: TRBJ2-3; D gene: TRBD1; V gene: TRBV5-1; CDR3 DNA: TGCGCCAGCAGCGGGGCCGGGACAGGGGGCTCAGATACGCAGTATTTT; CDR3 protein: CASSGAGTGGSDTQYF
clone size: many; J gene: TRBJ2-1; D gene: TRBD2; V gene: TRBV12-5; CDR3 DNA: TGTGCTAGTGGCCTGGGACTAGCGGGCCGCAATGAGCAGTTCTTC; CDR3 protein: CASGLGLAGRNEQFF
clone size: .; J gene: TRBJ2-3; D gene: .; V gene: TRBV5-1; CDR3 DNA: TGCGCCAGCAGCTTGGCCCAGATGGCAGATACGCAGTATTTT; CDR3 protein: CASSLAQMADTQYF
clone size: .; J gene: TRBJ2-1; D gene: TRBD2; V gene: TRBV7-8; CDR3 DNA: TGTGCCAGCAGCCCCCGCTTGCGGGAGCTGTTGGATGAGCAGTTCTTC; CDR3 protein: CASSPRLRELLDEQFF
clone size: .; J gene: TRBJ2-7; D gene: .; V gene: TRBV29-1; CDR3 DNA: TGCAACGTTGAAGATCCAGGAGGTAGCTCCTACGAGCAGTACTTC; CDR3 protein: CNVEDPGGSSYEQYF
clone size: .; J gene: TRBJ2-3; D gene: .; V gene: TRBV11-2; CDR3 DNA: TGTACCAGCAACTTAGAACAGGGGAGGACAGATACGCAGTATTTT; CDR3 protein: CTSNLEQGRTDTQYF
clone size: .; J gene: TRBJ2-6; D gene: .; V gene: TRBV6-1; CDR3 DNA: TGTGCCAGCGGTCCCAGGGCCTCTGGGGCCAACGTCCGGACTTTC; CDR3 protein: CASGPRASGANVRTF
clone size: .; J gene: TRBJ2-1; D gene: .; V gene: TRBV7-9; CDR3 DNA: TGTGCCAGCAGCGAGGTAGAGGCTGAGCAGTTCTTC; CDR3 protein: CASSEVEAEQFF
clone size: .; J gene: TRBJ1-1; D gene: .; V gene: TRBV5-1; CDR3 DNA: TGCGCCAGCAGCTCCCAGTGGAACACTGAAGCTTTCTTT; CDR3 protein: CASSSQWNTEAFF
clone size: many; J gene: TRBJ1-2; D gene: .; V gene: TRBV29-1; CDR3 DNA: TGCAGCGTTTCTCAAGGGGCGAACTATGGCTACACCTTC; CDR3 protein: CSVSQGANYGYTF
clone size: once; J gene: TRBJ2-5; D gene: .; V gene: TRBV4-1; CDR3 DNA: TGCGCCAGCAGCCAGGTATTTAGAGGGTTGGAGGAGACCCAGTACTTC; CDR3 protein: CASSQVFRGLEETQYF
clone size: few; J gene: TRBJ1-2; D gene: .; V gene: TRBV6-8; CDR3 DNA: TGTGCCAGCACCGCGGAGGGGGACCTAATTGGAGGCTACACCTTC; CDR3 protein: CASTAEGDLIGGYTF
clone size: .; J gene: TRBJ2-1; D gene: TRBD2; V gene: TRBV11-1; CDR3 DNA: TGTGCCAGCAGCTTATTCGCGGGAGGGCCTAAAAATGAGCAGCTCTTC; CDR3 protein: CASSLFAGGPKNEQLF
clone size: many; J gene: TRBJ1-1; D gene: TRBD1; V gene: TRBV6-1; CDR3 DNA: TGTGCCAGCAGTGAATCAGGGGGCCCCACTGAAGCTTTCTTT; CDR3 protein: CASSESGGPTEAFF
clone size: many; J gene: TRBJ2-7; D gene: TRBD2; V gene: TRBV28; CDR3 DNA: TGTGCCAGCAGCCTGACTAGCGGAAGCTCCTACGAGCAGTACTTC; CDR3 protein: CASSLTSGSSYEQYF
clone size: once; J gene: TRBJ1-2; D gene: .; V gene: TRBV11-2; CDR3 DNA: TGTGCCAGCAGCTTACTTGGTTTCCATGGCTACACCTTC; CDR3 protein: CASSLLGFHGYTF
clone size: many; J gene: TRBJ2-1; D gene: TRBD1; V gene: TRBV12-3/TRBV12-4; CDR3 DNA: TGTGCCAGCAGAACGGGACAGGGAGGGAATGAGCAGTTCTTC; CDR3 protein: CASRTGQGGNEQFF
clone size: .; J gene: TRBJ2-1; D gene: .; V gene: TRBV12-3/TRBV12-4; CDR3 DNA: TGTGCCAGCAGTTTAACCGGCCGCCCCAATGAGCAGTTCTTC; CDR3 protein: CASSLTGRPNEQFF
clone size: many; J gene: TRBJ2-7; D gene: TRBD1; V gene: TRBV29-1; CDR3 DNA: TGCAGCGTTGAAGACGGGACAGCCTCCTACGAGCAGTACTTC; CDR3 protein: CSVEDGTASYEQYF
clone size: few; J gene: TRBJ1-5; D gene: .; V gene: TRBV28; CDR3 DNA: TGTGCCAGCATCAATCCGGGACAAAATCAGCCCCAGCATTTT; CDR3 protein: CASINPGQNQPQHF
clone size: many; J gene: TRBJ1-5; D gene: .; V gene: TRBV11-2; CDR3 DNA: TGTGCCAGCAGCTTAGGTGTCAATCAGCCCCAGCATTTT; CDR3 protein: CASSLGVNQPQHF
clone size: .; J gene: TRBJ2-5; D gene: .; V gene: TRBV12-5; CDR3 DNA: TGTGCTAGTGGTTACGGGAATGCCCAGTACTTC; CDR3 protein: CASGYGNAQYF
clone size: .; J gene: TRBJ2-7; D gene: .; V gene: TRBV29-1; CDR3 DNA: .; CDR3 protein: CSAMTSVYFCATSPRGGPNEQYF
clone size: .; J gene: TRBJ2-2; D gene: TRBD2; V gene: TRBV5-8; CDR3 DNA: TGTGCCAGCAGCCCGGGACTAGCGGGCAACACCGGGGAGCTGTTTTTT; CDR3 protein: CASSPGLAGNTGELFF
clone size: .; J gene: TRBJ1-5; D gene: .; V gene: TRBV5-6; CDR3 DNA: TGTGCCAGCAGCTTGAGAAATATCAATCAGCCCCAGCATTTT; CDR3 protein: CASSLRNINQPQHF
clone size: once; J gene: TRBJ1-2; D gene: .; V gene: TRBV11-3; CDR3 DNA: TGTGCCAGCAAACGGAGCGACTATGGCTACACCTTC; CDR3 protein: CASKRSDYGYTF
clone size: few; J gene: TRBJ2-4; D gene: TRBD2; V gene: TRBV5-4; CDR3 DNA: TGTGCCAGCAGCTTGGGACTAGCGGAAAACATTCAGTACTTC; CDR3 protein: CASSLGLAENIQYF
clone size: .; J gene: TRBJ2-7; D gene: .; V gene: TRBV5-4; CDR3 DNA: TGTGCCAGCAGCTCCAGCGGTAGGGAAATCGAGCAGTACTTC; CDR3 protein: CASSSSGREIEQYF
clone size: once; J gene: TRBJ2-2; D gene: TRBD2; V gene: TRBV20-1; CDR3 DNA: TGCAGTACTAGAGGACTAGCGGGAGTGGACGGGGAGCTGTTTTTT; CDR3 protein: CSTRGLAGVDGELFF
clone size: few; J gene: TRBJ2-5; D gene: TRBD1; V gene: TRBV5-1; CDR3 DNA: TGCGCCAGCAGCTTCGGACAGGGGGCTGAGACCCAGTACTTC; CDR3 protein: CASSFGQGAETQYF
clone size: many; J gene: TRBJ1-6; D gene: .; V gene: TRBV6-5; CDR3 DNA: TGTGCCAGCAGGGGACCGAATAATTCACCCCTCCACTTT; CDR3 protein: CASRGPNNSPLHF
clone size: .; J gene: TRBJ2-5; D gene: TRBD1; V gene: TRBV7-3; CDR3 DNA: TGTGCCAGCAGCGCAACCCCGTTCGGACAGGGCTCCCAAGAGACCCAGTACTTC; CDR3 protein: CASSATPFGQGSQETQYF
clone size: many; J gene: TRBJ1-2; D gene: TRBD1; V gene: TRBV12-3/TRBV12-4; CDR3 DNA: TGTGCCAGCAGTTGGGGACAGGCGAACTATGGCTACACCTTC; CDR3 protein: CASSWGQANYGYTF
clone size: .; J gene: TRBJ2-1; D gene: .; V gene: TRBV11-2; CDR3 DNA: TGTGCCGGCAGCTTTAGATCGGGGGCCAATGAGCAGTTCTTC; CDR3 protein: CAGSFRSGANEQFF
clone size: .; J gene: TRBJ2-3; D gene: .; V gene: TRBV11-2; CDR3 DNA: TGTGCAAGCAGCTTAGGGGGAGGGCCCACAGATACGCGGTATTTT; CDR3 protein: CASSLGGGPTDTRYF
clone size: .; J gene: TRBJ2-3; D gene: .; V gene: TRBV6-2/TRBV6-3; CDR3 DNA: TGTGTCAGCAGTTACCCCGGCAGGGTGGCAACAGATACGCAGTATTTT; CDR3 protein: CVSSYPGRVATDTQYF